This T cell receptor (beta chain) is from a study of blood T cells in healthy people across ages. Overall study results and limits: Higher diversity, along with more naive CD4+ cells, distinguished long-lived donors from aged donors. Roughly linear declines in TCR beta diversity per million T cells occurred with age. Strong correlation linked observed beta diversity and percent naive T cells. Not knowing donor CMV status may have confounded expanded clonotype changes.

This clonotype was counted ten times or more. Its specificity is not known. The second PCR ran about 6 to 12 cycles with a sample-barcoded 5' primer and J-beta primers. TCRdb called the 5' RACE reads again in MiXCR, with one record for every CDR3 protein. Of 850,000 to 950,000 distinct CDR3 sequences in the sample, under 35% were seen once. Germline lookup yields CDR1 SGHRS and CDR2 YFSETQ. V was shortened by 0 bases and J by 9 bases, with 16 bases between the two germline ends. The CDR3 is 15 amino acids. This clonotype originated in a woman of 80 years or more in good health. The gene calls are TRBV5-1 and TRBJ2-1; possibly TRBD1 or TRBD2 for D (5 bases each). The sequenced sample was blood. The CDR3 region is CASSLGSGPGSEQFF. The CDR3 DNA follows: TGCGCCAGCAGCTTGGGGTCAGGGCCTGGGAGTGAGCAGTTCTTC.